This T cell receptor beta chain was recovered during a study of control samples from healthy donors and cancer patients. Only in-frame clones appear in the TCRdb table, and some are missing; sequencing was by immunoSEQ multiplex PCR. The sample contains around 80,000 clones, roughly 88% of which appear only once. Germline CDR1 is MNHEY and CDR2 is SMNVEV (reference sequence). The CDR3 has 16 amino acids. The ends lost 5 bases at V and 8 bases at J; junction bases unmatched: 17. This chain joins TRBV27 and TRBJ1-2; TRBD1 matches at 7 bases. Specimen: blood. The clonotype comes from a woman aged 50 to 65 in good health. CDR3: CASSPLDEGGAEGYTF. The CDR3 coding sequence is TGTGCCAGCAGTCCACTAGACGAAGGGGGCGCGGAAGGCTACACCTTC.